Below are 4 T cell receptor beta chains sequenced from a single sample in a study of blood T cell repertoires in COVID-19. Assay used: immunoSEQ multiplex PCR; TCRdb lists only in-frame clones, some missing. The sample contains approximately 310,000 clones, 85% of which appear only once. Material: PBMCs or T cells enriched from blood (not recorded which). Every receptor here comes from a woman in her 30s who had been exposed to COVID-19.

The chain is built from TRBV6-6 and TRBJ1-4; D might be TRBD1 (5 bases). Germline V CDR1 and CDR2: MNHNY, SVGAGI (reference sequence). The CDR3 is made up of 13 amino acids. Trimming removed 5 bases at V and 7 bases at J, with 11 bases between. The CDR3 nucleotides read TGTGCCAGCAGTCTCAGGGTTTTTGAAAAACTGTTTTTT. It codes for CASSLRVFEKLFF.

CDR3 DNA: TGTGCCAGCAGGCGGGGCCCGGACGAGCAGTACTTC. Translating gives CASRRGPDEQYF. This chain connects TRBV27 to TRBJ2-7; TRBD2 might be the D (6 bases). There are 12 residues in the CDR3. Trimming took 6 bases from V and 5 from J, leaving 11 bases between them. Germline V gene sequence: CDR1 MNHEY, CDR2 SMNVEV (reference sequence).

V is TRBV19 and J is TRBJ1-5; TRBD1 matches at 7 bases. The germline V gene encodes CDR1 LNHDA and CDR2 SQIVND (reference sequence). V trimming: 5 bases; J trimming: 0 bases; junction bases outside the gene matches: 4. The CDR3 sequence is 15 residues long. CDR3 amino acids: CASSPQGPSNQPQHF. As DNA, the CDR3 is TGTGCCAGTAGTCCACAGGGGCCTAGCAATCAGCCCCAGCATTTT.

The CDR3 sequence is CASRPGTENTEAFF. CDR3 sequence (DNA): TGTGCCAGCCGCCCCGGGACAGAGAACACTGAAGCTTTCTTT. The gene calls are TRBV6-2 or TRBV6-3 and TRBJ1-1, with 7 nucleotides matching TRBD1. V shed 8 bases, J shed 1 base, and the junction held 7 bases outside the gene matches. The CDR3 has 14 amino acids. Germline V gives CDR1 MNHEY, CDR2 SVGEGT.